The entry below describes one T cell receptor beta chain. Its specificity is not known. This entry comes from a study of graft-versus-host responses after intestinal transplantation. Study in general: Multivisceral, liver-intestinal, or isolated intestinal transplants were given to recipients. Anti-thymocyte globulin induction, then tacrolimus and steroids for approximately 3 years, went to all recipients. Study-wide results and caveats: GvH clones were found in recipient marrow; some appeared first in ileum or blood.

Method: immunoSEQ multiplex PCR; TCRdb's copy keeps in-frame clones and lacks some. Counted here are 60,000 to 65,000 clones, more than 90% occurring once; the ten biggest clones make up less than 2%. CDR3 size: 14 residues. Germline CDR1 MDHEN, CDR2 SYDVKM. V was clipped by 5 bases and J by 4 bases; unmatched bases: 7. The sample here was unstimulated CD8+ T cells sorted from spleen or lymph node cells, taken before transplant. The rearrangement links TRBV28 to TRBJ2-7; 8 bases line up with TRBD2. The source of this sequence is a human donor who was the organ donor for an intestinal transplant. This CDR3 reads CASSQREWLYEQYF. Here the CDR3 DNA reads TGTGCCAGCAGTCAGCGGGAGTGGTTATACGAGCAGTACTTC.